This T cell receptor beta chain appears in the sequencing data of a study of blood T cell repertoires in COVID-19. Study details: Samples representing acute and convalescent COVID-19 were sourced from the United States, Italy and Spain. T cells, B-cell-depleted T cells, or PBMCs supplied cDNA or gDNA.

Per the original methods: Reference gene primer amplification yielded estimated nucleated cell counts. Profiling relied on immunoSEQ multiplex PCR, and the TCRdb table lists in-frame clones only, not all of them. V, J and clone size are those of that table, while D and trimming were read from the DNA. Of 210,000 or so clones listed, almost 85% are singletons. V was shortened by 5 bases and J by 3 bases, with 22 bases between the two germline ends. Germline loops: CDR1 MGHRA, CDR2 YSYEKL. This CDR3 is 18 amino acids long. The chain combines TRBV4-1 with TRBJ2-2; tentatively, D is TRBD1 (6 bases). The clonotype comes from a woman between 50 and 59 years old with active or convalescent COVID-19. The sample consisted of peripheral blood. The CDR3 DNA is TGCGCCAGCAGCACTCCGACCTCAGGGGTCACTGACACCGGGGAGCTGTTTTTT. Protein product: CASSTPTSGVTDTGELFF.